Sequencing of this TCR beta chain was carried out in a study of regulatory T cells in long-lasting Graves disease (TCRdb year 2021). Regarding the complete study: Persistent Graves' disease was defined as antithyroid drug treatment for over 5 years with persistently positive TSH receptor autoantibodies. On average, persistent Graves' disease patients in the clinical cohort had been on antithyroid drugs for eight to twelve years. A total of about 33 samples underwent TCR sequencing, from about 13 patients with persistent Graves' disease and 20 or so patients with newly diagnosed Graves' disease. The study was conducted in China and was registered as a clinical trial. Patients with persistent Graves' disease were compared with patients with newly diagnosed Graves' disease using TCR sequencing and RNA sequencing of peripheral blood. What the research found in general, with its limitations: Sequencing and analysis were restricted to the TCR beta chain. The study examined only peripheral blood because the primary lesion, thyroid tissue, could not be accessed. The authors noted that the small sample size was a limitation that may lower accuracy. A larger number of public clonotypes was shared among persistent patients (more than 2,500) than among newly diagnosed patients (around 890). Compared with newly diagnosed patients, patients with persistent Graves' disease had lower TCR Shannon entropy and fewer highly expanded clones, which suggests clonal expansion.

Explained via the paper, the time point label denotes: persistent/refractory GD, antithyroid drugs over 5 years with positive TRAb. For both TCR sequencing and RNA sequencing, RNA was extracted from PBMCs in TRIzol. Graves' disease was diagnosed according to American Thyroid Association guidelines. Patients for the study were recruited at an endocrinology department in Xi'an, China. Each patient gave roughly 8.4 milliliters of peripheral blood, collected in an EDTA anticoagulant tube. PBMCs were isolated by Ficoll Paque Plus density gradient separation without further T cell sorting. RNA quality was checked with an Agilent 2100 Bioanalyzer and agarose gel, and concentration with a NanoDrop 2000. About this clonotype itself: Its cognate antigen has yet to be identified. Per-base qualities were not stored, and no clone one base away is much larger.

Library prep was done by multiplex PCR. Sequenced using an Illumina HiSeq 4000. TCR beta libraries were built with iRepertoire HTBI primers and Arm-PCR amplification of CDR3 regions. Gel purification was performed on PCR products prior to sequencing. The authors processed their data as follows. Gene usage analysis of CDR3 amino acid clonotypes used the approximately 56 TRBV and about 13 TRBJ segments found across samples. COPE and FqMerger were used to merge the filtered high-quality paired reads into contigs. BLAST was used to align contigs to the IMGT TRBV, TRBD and TRBJ reference genes, and CDR3 was defined following IMGT. Any clonotype with a frequency above 0.1% was counted as a highly expanded clone. Repertoire diversity was measured by Shannon entropy, and V-J evenness by the Gini coefficient. A clonotype found in more than one individual was treated as public. TCRdb handled the public reads itself, with Q25 trimming in fastp and clone calling in MiXCR, and kept productive beta chains. A single entry per CDR3 protein holds the most common genes and DNA from its merged rows. The V and J calls and clone size are TCRdb's, not the authors'. The sample table records fewer than 450,000 distinct CDR3 sequences; around 21% of these occur just once. Roughly 20% of the sample goes to the ten largest clones.

The sequence was collected from a female donor with Graves disease. The sequences come from peripheral blood mononuclear cells (PBMCs), collected when the disease was refractory, from a patient treated with antithyroid drugs.

The CDR3 reads as follows: CASSLDAAVSGNTIYF. The sequenced DNA is TGTGCCAGCAGCTTAGATGCGGCGGTCTCTGGAAACACCATATATTTT. Recombination connected TRBV11-2 to TRBJ1-3; the D gene assignment is ambiguous. Spanning cysteine to phenylalanine, the CDR3 consists of 16 amino acids. The CDR3 DNA has 48 bases and is translated from base 1. V is clipped by 0 bases and J by 0 bases, and the sequence between their germline boundaries is 9 bases long. The germline V gene provides CDR1 SGHAT and CDR2 FQNNGV.